A selection of T cell receptor beta chains follows, all from one sample in a study of blood T cell repertoires in COVID-19. Some clones are missing from TCRdb's copy, which holds only in-frame ones; the method was immunoSEQ multiplex PCR. Among 500,000 to 600,000 clones, less than 90% were seen once, and the ten largest hold around 8%. Sample: peripheral blood. These receptors were obtained from a woman aged 45-59 years with COVID-19, enrolled during active disease. Both conserved end residues are part of each CDR3. The D gene is left open where the match is weak. Some rows have no size entry. The others give once, few or many, or a class for an expanded clone.

d_gene: TRBD2; abundance: NA; j_gene: TRBJ2-5; v_gene: TRBV4-1; CDR3aa: CASSQVALAETQYF; CDR3nt: TGCGCCAGCAGCCAAGTCGCACTAGCGGAGACCCAGTACTTC
d_gene: TRBD1; abundance: NA; j_gene: TRBJ1-2; v_gene: TRBV5-1; CDR3aa: CASSFGTGAPSNYGYTF; CDR3nt: TGCGCCAGCAGCTTCGGGACAGGGGCTCCCTCTAACTATGGCTACACCTTC
d_gene: TRBD2; abundance: NA; j_gene: TRBJ2-6; v_gene: TRBV9; CDR3aa: CASSGPQRGGSGANVLTF; CDR3nt: TGTGCCAGCAGCGGCCCACAGCGGGGGGGCTCTGGGGCCAACGTCCTGACTTTC
d_gene: TRBD1; abundance: NA; j_gene: TRBJ1-1; v_gene: TRBV2; CDR3aa: CASMDRRYTEAFF; CDR3nt: TGTGCCAGCATGGACAGGAGGTACACTGAAGCTTTCTTT
d_gene: NA; abundance: NA; j_gene: TRBJ2-5; v_gene: TRBV13; CDR3aa: CASSRGAAKETQYF; CDR3nt: TGTGCCAGCAGCCGGGGGGCGGCAAAAGAGACCCAGTACTTC
d_gene: NA; abundance: NA; j_gene: TRBJ1-2; v_gene: TRBV30; CDR3aa: CACLSNYGYTF; CDR3nt: TGTGCCTGCTTATCTAACTATGGCTACACCTTC
d_gene: TRBD1; abundance: NA; j_gene: TRBJ2-1; v_gene: TRBV30; CDR3aa: CAWSRPWDRENEQFF; CDR3nt: TGTGCCTGGAGTAGACCTTGGGACAGGGAGAATGAGCAGTTCTTC
d_gene: TRBD1; abundance: NA; j_gene: TRBJ1-2; v_gene: TRBV5-1; CDR3aa: CASSLAGTGPSLYGYTF; CDR3nt: TGCGCCAGCAGCTTGGCTGGGACAGGGCCCTCCCTCTATGGCTACACCTTC
d_gene: NA; abundance: NA; j_gene: TRBJ2-3; v_gene: TRBV29-1; CDR3aa: CSVDILSTDTQYF; CDR3nt: TGCAGCGTGGACATACTTAGCACAGATACGCAGTATTTT
d_gene: NA; abundance: many; j_gene: TRBJ1-2; v_gene: TRBV3-1/TRBV3-2; CDR3aa: CASSQVTGGYTF; CDR3nt: TGTGCCAGCAGCCAAGTTACAGGGGGCTACACCTTC
d_gene: TRBD1; abundance: once; j_gene: TRBJ2-7; v_gene: TRBV9; CDR3aa: CASSVASGQGADEQYF; CDR3nt: TGTGCCAGCAGCGTAGCTTCAGGACAGGGGGCCGACGAGCAGTACTTC
d_gene: NA; abundance: NA; j_gene: TRBJ1-2; v_gene: TRBV5-1; CDR3aa: CASSLVGARGYTF; CDR3nt: TGCGCCAGCAGCTTGGTAGGGGCGCGGGGCTACACCTTC
d_gene: NA; abundance: once; j_gene: TRBJ1-3; v_gene: TRBV29-1; CDR3aa: CSVKTGSGNTIYF; CDR3nt: TGCAGCGTGAAAACAGGGAGTGGAAACACCATATATTTT
d_gene: NA; abundance: NA; j_gene: TRBJ2-6; v_gene: TRBV12-3/TRBV12-4; CDR3aa: CASSLGADNVLTF; CDR3nt: TGTGCCAGCAGTTTGGGGGCAGACAACGTCCTGACTTTC
d_gene: NA; abundance: NA; j_gene: TRBJ2-7; v_gene: TRBV6-5; CDR3aa: CASSKTSGAYEQYF; CDR3nt: TGTGCCAGCAGCAAAACCTCCGGGGCCTACGAGCAGTACTTC
d_gene: NA; abundance: NA; j_gene: TRBJ1-3; v_gene: TRBV6-5; CDR3aa: CASSPDVAGTIYF; CDR3nt: TGTGCCAGCAGCCCGGACGTCGCAGGGACCATATATTTT
d_gene: NA; abundance: NA; j_gene: TRBJ1-1; v_gene: TRBV19; CDR3aa: CASRPLSGTEAFF; CDR3nt: TGTGCCAGTAGGCCTCTAAGCGGCACTGAAGCTTTCTTT
d_gene: NA; abundance: NA; j_gene: TRBJ2-7; v_gene: TRBV27; CDR3aa: CASSLGLSDEQYF; CDR3nt: TGTGCCAGCAGTTTGGGGCTGAGCGACGAGCAGTACTTC
d_gene: TRBD2; abundance: NA; j_gene: TRBJ2-5; v_gene: TRBV10-3; CDR3aa: CAISTSGGGETQYF; CDR3nt: TGTGCCATCAGCACTAGCGGGGGAGGGGAGACCCAGTACTTC
d_gene: TRBD1; abundance: NA; j_gene: TRBJ1-5; v_gene: TRBV11-2; CDR3aa: CASSADRINQPQHF; CDR3nt: TGTGCCAGCAGCGCGGACAGGATCAATCAGCCCCAGCATTTT
d_gene: NA; abundance: NA; j_gene: TRBJ1-1; v_gene: TRBV5-4; CDR3aa: CASSPNRVDTEAFF; CDR3nt: TGTGCCAGCAGCCCGAACAGAGTGGACACTGAAGCTTTCTTT
d_gene: NA; abundance: NA; j_gene: TRBJ1-2; v_gene: TRBV4-2; CDR3aa: CASSQDSGSLGGYTF; CDR3nt: TGTGCCAGCAGCCAAGATTCCGGCTCACTTGGGGGGTACACCTTC
d_gene: NA; abundance: NA; j_gene: TRBJ2-1; v_gene: TRBV11-3; CDR3aa: CASSLGPSRGEQFF; CDR3nt: TGTGCCAGCAGCTTAGGGCCTTCCCGGGGTGAGCAGTTCTTC
d_gene: TRBD1; abundance: NA; j_gene: TRBJ2-7; v_gene: TRBV2; CDR3aa: CASSEPGQGAGFISYEQYF; CDR3nt: TGTGCCAGCAGTGAACCTGGACAGGGGGCCGGCTTTATCTCCTACGAGCAGTACTTC
d_gene: NA; abundance: NA; j_gene: TRBJ1-2; v_gene: TRBV20-1; CDR3aa: CSAKDLNGYTF; CDR3nt: TGCAGTGCTAAGGACTTGAATGGCTACACCTTC
d_gene: NA; abundance: NA; j_gene: TRBJ1-5; v_gene: TRBV2; CDR3aa: CASRMDSQPQHF; CDR3nt: TGTGCCAGCAGGATGGACAGTCAGCCCCAGCATTTT
d_gene: NA; abundance: NA; j_gene: TRBJ1-4; v_gene: TRBV11-2; CDR3aa: CASSPDGERNEKLFF; CDR3nt: TGTGCCAGCAGCCCTGATGGGGAGCGGAATGAAAAACTGTTTTTT
d_gene: TRBD1; abundance: NA; j_gene: TRBJ2-3; v_gene: TRBV5-4; CDR3aa: CASSLKRGLKTDTQYF; CDR3nt: TGTGCCAGCAGCTTGAAAAGGGGGCTGAAGACAGATACGCAGTATTTT
d_gene: NA; abundance: NA; j_gene: TRBJ1-5; v_gene: TRBV28; CDR3aa: CASRSRLEAQHF; CDR3nt: TGTGCCAGCAGATCTCGACTGGAAGCCCAGCATTTT